One and the same sample provided the 14 T cell receptor beta chains below, sequenced in a study of blood T cell repertoires in COVID-19. Sequenced by immunoSEQ multiplex PCR; TCRdb stores in-frame clones only, minus some. Here the sample spans about 120,000 clones, about 70% being singletons. The sequencing input was peripheral blood. These TCRs come from a man aged 55 to 70 with acute or convalescent COVID-19.

The genes are TRBV10-2 and TRBJ1-4; the D gene is possibly TRBD1 (5 bases). The CDR3 has 17 amino acids. Germline CDR1 is WSHSY and CDR2 is SAAADI. V gave up 0 bases and J gave up 3 bases, with 14 bases separating them. The CDR3 region is CASSESVSAGANEKLFF. In DNA form, the CDR3 reads TGCGCCAGCAGTGAGTCCGTTTCGGCGGGGGCTAATGAAAAACTGTTTTTT.

The chain links TRBV20-1 to TRBJ1-2; D is unresolved. V was clipped by 7 bases and J by 6 bases, with 9 bases between them. Germline V gene lookup returns CDR1 DFQATT and CDR2 SNEGSKA (reference sequence). CDR3 length: 10 amino acids. DNA for the CDR3: TGCAGTGGGGAGCCTGATGGCTACACCTTC. Its protein product is CSGEPDGYTF.

The chain joins TRBV19 to TRBJ2-1, with D possibly being TRBD2 (6 bases). Germline CDR1 and CDR2: LNHDA and SQIVND (reference sequence). The CDR3 is 15 residues long. Trimming left V 4 bases short and J 4 bases short, with 14 bases between. CDR3: CASSTGTQLYNEQFF. In nucleotides, the CDR3 is TGTGCCAGTAGTACCGGGACTCAGCTGTACAATGAGCAGTTCTTC.

The genes are TRBV7-8 and TRBJ1-6, with D possibly being TRBD1 (6 bases). The CDR3 runs 19 residues. V was pared by 0 bases and J by 10 bases, with 25 bases between. Germline V gene lookup returns CDR1 SGHVS and CDR2 FQNEAQ. The CDR3 bases are TGTGCCAGCAGCTTAGCTAGCCCCGCGAGAATGGGGGCGGCCTCACCCCTCCACTTT. Its translation is CASSLASPARMGAASPLHF.

This sequence joins TRBV7-2 and TRBJ1-2; no clear D gene. CDR3 length: 15 residues. From germline, CDR1 is SGHTA and CDR2 FQGNSA. Trimming cost V 1 base and J 3 bases, with 12 bases left between them. The CDR3 DNA follows: TGTGCCAGCAGCTTAGACGCGGGCATATACTATGGCTACACCTTC. Protein sequence: CASSLDAGIYYGYTF.

In its sample, this clone was seen once. The CDR3 loop reads CASSSQTGPGYTF. The CDR3 coding sequence is TGTGCCAGCAGCTCCCAGACAGGGCCCGGCTACACCTTC. The chain combines TRBV14 with TRBJ1-2, with 7 nucleotides matching TRBD1. Germline V gene data show CDR1 as SGHDN and CDR2 as FVKESK. V lost 5 bases to trimming and J lost 8 bases; unmatched junction nucleotides: 8. The CDR3 extends over 13 amino acids.

The sample holds one count of this clone. This chain joins TRBV7-9 and TRBJ2-1; 7 bases match TRBD1. The CDR3 totals 15 residues. V was pared by 0 bases and J by 6 bases, with 5 bases of the junction left unmatched. Germline CDR1 reads SEHNR; CDR2 reads FQNEAQ (reference sequence). CDR3: CASSLARGFSNEQFF. The CDR3 DNA follows: TGTGCCAGCAGCTTAGCCAGGGGGTTCAGCAATGAGCAGTTCTTC.

The chain joins TRBV2 to TRBJ2-4; 9 bases agree with TRBD1. Germline lookup yields CDR1 SNHLY and CDR2 FYNNEI. Unmatched junction bases numbered 1, after V lost 7 bases and J lost 6 bases. This CDR3 region has 12 residues. CDR3 protein: CASKTGGNIQYF. The DNA for the CDR3 is TGTGCCAGCAAGACAGGGGGAAACATTCAGTACTTC.

This clone has only one observation. The CDR3 DNA reads TGCGCCAGCAGCCAAGAAGGGGTTATGGGCAATCAGCCCCAGCATTTT. It translates to CASSQEGVMGNQPQHF. This chain joins TRBV4-1 and TRBJ1-5; possibly TRBD1 for D (5 bases). The CDR3 extends over 16 amino acids. Per germline, CDR1 MGHRA and CDR2 YSYEKL. Trimming took 0 bases from V and 2 from J, leaving 11 bases between them.

V and J are TRBV19 and TRBJ2-3, with 15 bases aligning to TRBD2. The CDR3 consists of 18 residues. Germline V gives CDR1 LNHDA, CDR2 SQIVND (reference sequence). V was clipped by 6 bases and J by 2 bases; unmatched bases: 9. The DNA of the CDR3 is TGTGCCAGTAGCTCGGGACTAGCGGGAGGTTGGAACACAGATACGCAGTATTTT. It is translated as CASSSGLAGGWNTDTQYF. Complete variable domain (other parts from reference TRBV19 and TRBJ2-3): DGGITQSPKYLFRKEGQNVTLSCEQNLNHDAMYWYRQDPGQGLRLIYYSQIVNDFQKGDIAEGYSVSREKKESFPLTVTSAQKNPTAFYLCASSSGLAGGWNTDTQYFGPGTRLTVL.

This clone was counted only a few times. The genes are TRBV7-9 and TRBJ1-2, with a weak D call TRBD1 (6 bases). Per the germline V gene, CDR1 is SEHNR and CDR2 is FQNEAQ (reference sequence). CDR3 length: 15 residues. V was shortened by 5 bases and J by 4 bases, with 17 bases between the two germline ends. As DNA, the CDR3 is TGTGCCAGCAGCCCTTCGGACAGCCCCTTCTATGGCTACACCTTC. Protein sequence: CASSPSDSPFYGYTF.

The chain uses TRBV5-1 and TRBJ1-5; perhaps TRBD1 as D (5 bases). The CDR3 has 15 amino acids. CDR1 SGHRS and CDR2 YFSETQ come from the germline V gene. V gave up 1 base and J gave up 0 bases, with 8 bases separating them. The CDR3 here is CASSLQGVSNQPQHF. Written as DNA, the CDR3 is TGCGCCAGCAGCTTGCAAGGGGTTAGCAATCAGCCCCAGCATTTT.

The chain joins TRBV29-1 to TRBJ1-1; 9 bases map to TRBD1. The CDR3 contains 13 residues. V shed 3 bases and J 5 bases; nucleotides not matched to a gene: 4. Germline CDR1 is SQVTM and CDR2 is ANQGSEA. The CDR3 DNA reads TGCAGCGTTGAGCACAGGGGGCTGACTGAAGCTTTCTTT. Amino acids: CSVEHRGLTEAFF.

The chain uses TRBV7-2 and TRBJ2-5; perhaps TRBD2 as D (7 bases). The CDR3 sequence is 13 residues long. The V and J ends lost 3 bases and 7 bases respectively, with 12 bases between them. Germline V gene lookup returns CDR1 SGHTA and CDR2 FQGNSA. The chain's CDR3 is CASSLGLQGTQYF. The DNA for the CDR3 is TGTGCCAGCAGCTTGGGACTACAGGGGACCCAGTACTTC.